Listed below are T cell receptor beta chains from one sample, sequenced in a study of T cell responses to AZD1222 COVID-19 vaccine. Only in-frame clones appear in the TCRdb table, and some are missing; sequencing was by immunoSEQ multiplex PCR. The sample has 65,000 to 70,000 clones; 75% to 85% are singletons. The sequences come from peripheral blood, collected on day 0 of AZD1222 vaccination. All receptors come from an adult in good health. Each CDR3 is given with its conserved first and last residue. Fields, in order: V gene, J gene, CDR3 protein.

TRBV6-5	TRBJ2-1	CASSYSMLNREKVF
TRBV6-5	TRBJ1-1	CASSYSGVNTEAFF
TRBV15	TRBJ2-2	CATSRGGSTNTGELFF
TRBV10-1	TRBJ2-5	CASSDQGAGKETQYF
TRBV9	TRBJ2-5	CASSVEGGGGIQETQYF
TRBV20-1	TRBJ1-1	CSASQGAEAFF
TRBV5-4	TRBJ1-2	CASSLAEPLGGYTF
TRBV10-3	TRBJ1-1	CAISESTGNTEAFF
TRBV7-9	TRBJ2-5	CASSLEGVFQETQYF
TRBV2	TRBJ2-6	CASIFGRAPSGANVLTF
TRBV11-3	TRBJ2-3	CASSLARGAADTQYF
TRBV7-9	TRBJ1-1	CASSSGVLEAFF
TRBV9	TRBJ1-2	CASSAVTGDRGNGYTF
TRBV18	TRBJ2-1	CASSPPMRLAGLYNEQFF
TRBV7-2	TRBJ2-7	CASSLRGAQSEQYF
TRBV6-2/TRBV6-3	TRBJ2-5	CASSYWAGQGLETQYF
TRBV10-1	TRBJ2-7	CATWPGNPYEQYF
TRBV15	TRBJ1-6	CATLHDTINSPLHF
TRBV9	TRBJ1-5	CPSSVGGGLNQPQHF
TRBV28	TRBJ1-2	CASSLLLEGYTF
TRBV11-2	TRBJ2-1	CASSPGLSSYNEQFF
TRBV29-1	TRBJ2-5	CSVELAGEQETQYF
TRBV18	TRBJ1-3	CASSPEGYGNTIYF
TRBV11-3	TRBJ2-7	CASSLGPGSYEQYF
TRBV5-1	TRBJ2-2	CASSKGQVRETGELFF
TRBV6-5	TRBJ1-1	CASSFRVNTEAFF
TRBV7-6	TRBJ2-7	CASSSQGQGGDEQYF
TRBV12-3/TRBV12-4	TRBJ2-2	CASRMGDTGELFF
TRBV18	TRBJ2-1	CASSLGRGRIRGNEQFF
TRBV7-7	TRBJ2-7	CASSLSRSAEQYF
TRBV6-6	TRBJ1-5	CASRRDQPQHF
TRBV5-6	TRBJ1-2	CASSRQGTNYGYTF
TRBV24-1	TRBJ2-1	CATSDWDSYNEQFF
TRBV29-1	TRBJ2-2	CSVRLAGGSNTGELFF
TRBV9	TRBJ1-1	CASGTGTGEAFF
TRBV9	TRBJ2-1	CASSVGSSGGAYNEQFF
TRBV11-2	TRBJ2-7	CASSSGTGGHEQYF
TRBV10-2	TRBJ1-3	CASSRGQDGNTIYF
TRBV5-4	TRBJ1-3	CASSLDGGSGNTIYF
TRBV12-3/TRBV12-4	TRBJ1-6	CASSFGDSPLHF
TRBV11-3	TRBJ1-2	CASSLERDRASLVGYTF
TRBV2	TRBJ2-7	CATSKAFEQYF
TRBV6-5	TRBJ1-1	CASSYSLNTEAFF
TRBV4-1	TRBJ1-5	CASSQDSGRPQHF
TRBV5-1	TRBJ1-6	CASSFGEMGSPLHF
TRBV21-1	TRBJ1-1	CASSKRQPSAFF
TRBV7-6	TRBJ1-1	CASSPVTGVNTEAFF
TRBV5-1	TRBJ1-4	CASVGLTYNEKLFF
TRBV2	TRBJ1-3	CASSGSSGNTIYF
TRBV7-9	TRBJ1-2	CASSNTGQGLTYGYTF
TRBV11-2	TRBJ2-7	CASSHSDRPYEQYF
TRBV2	TRBJ1-2	CASSREGAYGYTF
TRBV5-1	TRBJ2-5	CASSLWGREETQYF